The source of this T cell receptor (beta chain) is a study of blood T cells in healthy people across ages. Sample-barcoded 5' priming and a J-beta primer mix drove a second PCR of about 7 to 11 cycles. TCRdb recomputed calls from the 5' RACE reads with MiXCR, one row per CDR3 protein. The sample lists fewer than 900,000 distinct CDR3 sequences, roughly two fifths occurring once. The CDR3 sequence is 16 residues long. From germline, CDR1 is LGHDT and CDR2 YNNKEL (reference sequence). V dropped 1 base and J dropped 6 bases, with 15 bases sitting between them. V usage is TRBV3-1 and J usage is TRBJ2-2, with a weak D call TRBD2 (6 bases). The TCR was taken from a woman aged 55 to 70 in good health. Material for sequencing was blood. The CDR3 sequence: CASSQAGAERSGELFF. CDR3 bases: TGTGCCAGCAGCCAAGCGGGAGCGGAGAGGTCCGGGGAGCTGTTTTTT. The full variable domain, in which reference TRBV3-1 and TRBJ2-2 provide the parts outside the CDR3, is DTAVSQTPKYLVTQMGNDKSIKCEQNLGHDTMYWYKQDSKKFLKIMFSYNNKELIINETVPNRFSPKSPDKAHLNLHINSLELGDSAVYFCASSQAGAERSGELFFGEGSRLTVL.